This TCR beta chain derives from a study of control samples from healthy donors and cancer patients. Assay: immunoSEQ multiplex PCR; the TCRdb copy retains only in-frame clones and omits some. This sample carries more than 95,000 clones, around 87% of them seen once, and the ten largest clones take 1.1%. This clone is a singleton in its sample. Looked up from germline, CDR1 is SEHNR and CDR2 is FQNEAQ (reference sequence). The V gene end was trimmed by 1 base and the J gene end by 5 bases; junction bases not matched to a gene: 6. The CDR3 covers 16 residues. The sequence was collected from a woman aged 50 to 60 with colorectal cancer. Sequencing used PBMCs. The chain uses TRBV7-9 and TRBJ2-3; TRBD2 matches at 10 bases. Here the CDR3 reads CASSLGGLAGGDTQYF. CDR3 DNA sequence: TGTGCCAGCAGCTTAGGCGGCTTAGCGGGGGGAGATACGCAGTATTTT. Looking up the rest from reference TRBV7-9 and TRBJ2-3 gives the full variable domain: DTGVSQNPRHKITKRGQNVTFRCDPISEHNRLYWYRQTLGQGPEFLTYFQNEAQLEKSRLLSDRFSAERPKGSFSTLEIQRTEQGDSAMYLCASSLGGLAGGDTQYFGPGTRLTVL.